Listed below are T cell receptor beta chains from one sample, sequenced in a study of T cell repertoires and Cas9 in healthy adults. Clones were read by immunoSEQ multiplex PCR, and TCRdb kept only the in-frame ones, dropping some. The sample has more than 20,000 clones, approximately 90% seen once. The material sequenced was CD4+ effector T cells (CD127+, CD25-, CD137-, CD154-) from PBMCs; culture status not recorded. Receptors were obtained from a human donor in good health. CDR3s include the opening cysteine and the closing phenylalanine or tryptophan. The D gene is left open where the match is weak. A row's size may be missing; if present it is once, few, many or a size class.

D gene,clone size,J gene,V gene,CDR3 length,CDR3 protein,CDR3 DNA
.,.,TRBJ2-7,TRBV5-4,15,CASSEDSSSYYEQYF,TGTGCCAGCAGCGAAGACTCCTCTTCCTACTACGAGCAGTACTTC
TRBD1,.,TRBJ2-1,TRBV5-4,16,CASSLALGQTGGEQFF,TGTGCCAGCAGCTTGGCATTGGGGCAAACAGGGGGTGAGCAGTTCTTC
.,.,TRBJ1-2,TRBV5-1,15,CASRRPSLGTDGYTF,TGCGCCAGTCGGCGCCCTAGTCTTGGGACCGATGGCTACACCTTC
.,.,TRBJ2-3,TRBV7-2,13,CASSSPSTDTQYF,TGTGCCAGCAGCTCCCCCAGCACAGATACGCAGTATTTT
.,.,TRBJ1-3,TRBV7-2,14,CASSLVPLENTIYF,TGTGCCAGCAGCTTAGTGCCCCTAGAAAACACCATATATTTT
TRBD1,.,TRBJ1-1,TRBV7-2,16,CASSLQGQGLNTEAFF,TGTGCCAGCAGCTTACAGGGACAGGGTTTAAACACTGAAGCTTTCTTT
TRBD2,.,TRBJ2-1,TRBV5-1,16,CASSHETSGVYNEQFF,TGCGCCAGCAGTCATGAGACTAGCGGGGTCTACAATGAGCAGTTCTTC
TRBD2,.,TRBJ2-3,TRBV29-1,13,CSGSAGGTDTQYF,TGCAGCGGCTCGGCGGGAGGCACAGATACGCAGTATTTT
.,.,TRBJ2-1,TRBV11-2,16,CASSLERQGSYNEQFF,TGTGCCAGCAGCTTAGAAAGGCAGGGGTCATACAATGAGCAGTTCTTC
TRBD2,.,TRBJ2-1,TRBV7-2,14,CASSGRGGTLEQFF,TGTGCCAGCAGCGGGCGCGGGGGAACCCTGGAGCAGTTCTTC
.,.,TRBJ1-2,TRBV4-3,15,CASSQDDIYRSGYTF,TGCGCCAGCAGCCAAGATGATATCTACCGGTCGGGCTACACCTTC
.,.,TRBJ1-5,TRBV6-1,15,CASSDLRQGNQPQHF,TGTGCCAGCAGTGACCTCCGACAGGGCAATCAGCCCCAGCATTTT
TRBD1,.,TRBJ2-7,TRBV18,15,CASSSTRDRAYEQYF,TGTGCCAGCTCATCCACCCGGGACAGGGCCTACGAGCAGTACTTC
.,.,TRBJ1-2,TRBV4-1,15,CASSLQVGVSYGYTF,TGCGCCAGCAGCCTCCAGGTCGGGGTCAGCTATGGCTACACCTTC
.,.,TRBJ1-5,TRBV6-1,17,CASSQGGFGTSNQPQHF,TGTGCCAGCAGTCAAGGGGGTTTCGGTACAAGCAATCAGCCCCAGCATTTT
TRBD1,.,TRBJ1-1,TRBV11-2,17,CASSLSPGQGVRTEAFF,TGTGCCAGCAGCTTAAGCCCCGGACAGGGGGTCCGCACTGAAGCTTTCTTT
.,.,TRBJ1-2,TRBV7-2,15,CASSLEGGGGYGYTF,TGTGCCAGCAGCTTAGAAGGGGGAGGAGGCTATGGCTACACCTTC
.,.,TRBJ2-3,TRBV9,16,CASSTSGLGSTDTQYF,TGTGCCAGCAGCACCTCCGGGCTAGGGAGCACAGATACGCAGTATTTT
TRBD1,.,TRBJ1-2,TRBV9,15,CASSPTPGQEYGYTF,TGTGCCAGCAGCCCTACCCCGGGACAGGAATATGGCTACACCTTC
.,.,TRBJ2-2,TRBV10-3,15,CAISPGGQVTGELFF,TGTGCCATCAGTCCCGGCGGGCAGGTCACCGGGGAGCTGTTTTTT
.,.,TRBJ2-1,TRBV9,15,CASSKGTSTYNEQFF,TGTGCCAGCAGCAAGGGGACATCCACCTACAATGAGCAGTTCTTC
TRBD1,.,TRBJ2-7,TRBV4-3,18,CASSQDPQSTGALGEQYF,TGCGCCAGCAGCCAAGATCCTCAATCTACAGGGGCTCTGGGCGAGCAGTACTTC
.,.,TRBJ2-6,TRBV29-1,13,CSVCPSGANVLTF,TGCAGCGTTTGCCCCTCTGGGGCCAACGTCCTGACTTTC
TRBD1,.,TRBJ1-5,TRBV7-2,16,CASSYHGTGHNQPQHF,TGTGCCAGCAGCTATCATGGGACAGGCCACAATCAGCCCCAGCATTTT
.,.,TRBJ1-2,TRBV6-5,15,CASSYWEGGNYGYTF,TGTGCCAGCAGTTACTGGGAGGGGGGAAACTATGGCTACACCTTC
TRBD2,.,TRBJ2-4,TRBV7-8,19,CASSPGTSGRAAAKNIQYF,TGTGCCAGCAGCCCGGGGACTAGCGGGAGGGCCGCGGCCAAAAACATTCAGTACTTC
.,.,TRBJ1-1,TRBV28,12,CASAVLNTEAFF,TGTGCCAGCGCCGTCCTTAACACTGAAGCTTTCTTT
TRBD2,.,TRBJ2-5,TRBV27,18,CASSPALAGGPHQETQYF,TGTGCCAGCAGTCCCGCCCTAGCGGGGGGTCCCCACCAAGAGACCCAGTACTTC
TRBD2,few,TRBJ2-2,TRBV6-1,13,CASRGDNTGELFF,TGTGCCAGCCGGGGGGACAACACCGGGGAGCTGTTTTTT
.,.,TRBJ1-1,TRBV19,13,CASRGGSYTEAFF,TGTGCCAGTAGGGGGGGGTCCTACACTGAAGCTTTCTTT
.,.,TRBJ1-2,TRBV5-3,15,CARSLWAAPVYGYTF,TGTGCCAGAAGTTTGTGGGCAGCCCCCGTTTATGGCTACACCTTC
.,.,TRBJ1-1,TRBV19,14,CASSSTAKVAEAFF,TGTGCCAGTAGTTCTACAGCAAAAGTCGCTGAAGCTTTCTTT
.,once,TRBJ1-5,TRBV7-2,16,CASSLGQGPSNQPQHF,TGTGCCAGCAGCTTAGGGCAGGGTCCAAGCAATCAGCCCCAGCATTTT
TRBD2,.,TRBJ2-4,TRBV4-3,15,CASSQDLAGSNIQYF,TGCGCCAGCAGCCAAGATCTAGCGGGTTCGAACATTCAGTACTTC
.,once,TRBJ2-3,TRBV7-2,15,CASSLLREDKDTQYF,TGTGCCAGCAGCTTACTTCGTGAGGATAAAGATACGCAGTATTTT
.,.,TRBJ2-5,TRBV29-1,12,CSVGSGRETQYF,TGCAGCGTTGGGTCAGGGAGAGAGACCCAGTACTTC
.,.,TRBJ1-2,TRBV30,12,CAWSVGTRINTF,TGTGCCTGGAGTGTAGGGACACGTATAAACACCTTC
.,.,TRBJ2-1,TRBV5-4,13,CASSSPDVTKQFF,TGTGCCAGCAGCTCGCCCGACGTAACGAAGCAGTTCTTC
TRBD1,.,TRBJ2-5,TRBV7-9,14,CASSLTGGGETQYF,TGTGCCAGCAGCCTAACAGGGGGCGGGGAGACCCAGTACTTC
.,.,TRBJ2-3,TRBV29-1,11,CSAADTDTQYF,TGCAGCGCGGCAGACACAGATACGCAGTATTTT
.,.,TRBJ2-3,TRBV19,14,CASTPLGATGTQYF,TGTGCCAGTACCCCCCTGGGGGCCACGGGTACGCAGTATTTT
TRBD1,.,TRBJ2-7,TRBV6-5,15,CASSYSRTGGGEQYF,TGTGCCAGCAGTTACTCGCGGACAGGGGGGGGCGAGCAGTACTTC
.,.,TRBJ1-3,TRBV9,13,CASSVSIPGTIYF,TGTGCCAGCAGCGTATCGATCCCCGGCACCATATATTTT
TRBD2,.,TRBJ2-3,TRBV7-6,19,CASSLVAPNSGRGPDTQYF,TGTGCCAGCAGCTTAGTGGCCCCCAATAGCGGGAGGGGTCCAGATACGCAGTATTTT
TRBD1,.,TRBJ2-2,TRBV2,14,CASRWQGDTGELFF,TGTGCCAGCCGATGGCAGGGGGACACCGGGGAGCTGTTTTTT
.,.,TRBJ1-4,TRBV6-5,14,CASRTRPFNEKLFF,TGTGCCAGCAGGACGAGACCCTTTAATGAAAAACTGTTTTTT
TRBD1,few,TRBJ1-2,TRBV5-1,16,CASSLGIYRGGYGYTF,TGCGCCAGCAGCTTGGGTATTTACAGGGGGGGCTATGGCTACACCTTC
.,.,TRBJ2-1,TRBV2,14,CASSVSGSLGEQFF,TGTGCCAGCAGTGTTAGCGGCTCCCTGGGTGAGCAGTTCTTC